The entry below describes one TCR beta chain. The antigen is not known. During its preparation, the TCRbeta library received unique molecular identifiers. TCRdb analysed the PCR reads with MiXCR anew, one entry per CDR3 protein. This table has about 240,000 distinct CDR3 sequences, more than 20% appearing once. This sample was taken from a study of T-cell reconstitution after alpha-beta-depleted transplantation in children. Whole-study results and caveats: Alpha-beta T cells present about two months after transplant were reported to originate from several hundred expanded graft clones. A year had passed since transplant, and T-cell counts and diversity by then came mostly from newly produced T cells. TCRbeta diversity was high at day 60 in some patients (a result of surviving recipient T cells and thymic progenitors).

The sequencing used PBMCs, collected before TCRalphabeta/CD19-depleted stem cell transplant. The TCR comes from a girl aged 2-10 years with Fanconi anemia, due to receive a stem cell transplant.

CDR3 sequence: CSARWTGGIYNEQFF. CDR3 bases: TGCAGTGCTAGGTGGACAGGGGGTATCTACAATGAGCAGTTCTTC. V and J are TRBV20-1 and TRBJ2-1; 10 nucleotides match TRBD1. Germline CDR1 DFQATT, CDR2 SNEGSKA (reference sequence). V was clipped by 3 bases and J by 3 bases; unmatched bases: 5. The CDR3 has 15 residues.